This T cell receptor (beta chain) appears in the sequencing data of a study of blood T cell repertoires in COVID-19. Sequencing was performed with immunoSEQ multiplex PCR; in TCRdb, only in-frame clones are kept and a portion is missing. The sample carries about 50,000 clones, about 90% recorded once. This clone has just one count. This CDR3 region has 16 residues. The trim removed 7 bases at V and 5 bases at J, leaving 12 bases unmatched. Germline V CDR1 and CDR2: MNHEY, SMNVEV (reference sequence). Material for sequencing was peripheral blood. The TCR sequence derives from a human donor in a cohort sampled during active COVID-19. The chain couples TRBV27 to TRBJ2-7; 12 bases match TRBD1. The CDR3 region has the DNA TGTGCCAGCACTTTCGGGACAGGGGGCGTGTTGAACGAGCAGTACTTC. Residues: CASTFGTGGVLNEQYF.